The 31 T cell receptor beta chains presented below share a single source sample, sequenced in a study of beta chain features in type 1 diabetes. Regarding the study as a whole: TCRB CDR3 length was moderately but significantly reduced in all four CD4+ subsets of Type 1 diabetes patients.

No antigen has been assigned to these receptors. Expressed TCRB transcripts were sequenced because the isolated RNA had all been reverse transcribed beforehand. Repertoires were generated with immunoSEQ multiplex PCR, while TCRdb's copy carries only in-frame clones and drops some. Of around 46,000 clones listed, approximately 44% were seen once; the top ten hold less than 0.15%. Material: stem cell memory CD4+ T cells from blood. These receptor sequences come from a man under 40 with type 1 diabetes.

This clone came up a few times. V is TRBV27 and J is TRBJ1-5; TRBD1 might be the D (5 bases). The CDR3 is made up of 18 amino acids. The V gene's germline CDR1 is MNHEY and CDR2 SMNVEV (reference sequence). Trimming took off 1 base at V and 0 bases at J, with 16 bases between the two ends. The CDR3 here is CASSLWGGTTFSNQPQHF. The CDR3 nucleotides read TGTGCCAGCAGTTTATGGGGCGGAACGACATTTAGCAATCAGCCCCAGCATTTT.

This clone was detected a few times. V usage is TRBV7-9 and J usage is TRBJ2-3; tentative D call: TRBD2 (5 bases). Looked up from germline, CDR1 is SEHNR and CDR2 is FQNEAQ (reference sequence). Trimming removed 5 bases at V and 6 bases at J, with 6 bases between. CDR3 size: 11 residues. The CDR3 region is CASSAGDTQYF. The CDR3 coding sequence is TGTGCCAGCAGCGCGGGCGATACGCAGTATTTT. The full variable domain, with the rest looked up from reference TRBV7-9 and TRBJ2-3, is DTGVSQNPRHKITKRGQNVTFRCDPISEHNRLYWYRQTLGQGPEFLTYFQNEAQLEKSRLLSDRFSAERPKGSFSTLEIQRTEQGDSAMYLCASSAGDTQYFGPGTRLTVL.

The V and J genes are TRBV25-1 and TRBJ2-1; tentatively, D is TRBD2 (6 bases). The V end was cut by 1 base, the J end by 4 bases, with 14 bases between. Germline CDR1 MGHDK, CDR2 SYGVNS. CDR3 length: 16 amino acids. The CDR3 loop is CASSELVAADYNEQFF. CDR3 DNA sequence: TGTGCCAGCAGTGAATTGGTAGCGGCTGATTACAATGAGCAGTTCTTC.

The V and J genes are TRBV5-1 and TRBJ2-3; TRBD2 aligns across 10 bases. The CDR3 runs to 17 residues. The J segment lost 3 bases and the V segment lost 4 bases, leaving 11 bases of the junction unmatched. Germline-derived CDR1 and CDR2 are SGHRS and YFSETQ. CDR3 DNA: TGCGCCAGCAGCCCGACATCTAGGACTAGCGGAACAGATACGCAGTATTTT. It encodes CASSPTSRTSGTDTQYF. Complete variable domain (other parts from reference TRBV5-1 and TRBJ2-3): KAGVTQTPRYLIKTRGQQVTLSCSPISGHRSVSWYQQTPGQGLQFLFEYFSETQRNKGNFPGRFSGRQFSNSRSEMNVSTLELGDSALYLCASSPTSRTSGTDTQYFGPGTRLTVL.

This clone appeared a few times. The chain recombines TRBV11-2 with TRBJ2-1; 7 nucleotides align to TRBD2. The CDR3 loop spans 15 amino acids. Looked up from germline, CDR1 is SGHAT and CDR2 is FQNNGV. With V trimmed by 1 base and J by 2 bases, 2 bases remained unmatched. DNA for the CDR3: TGTGCCAGCAGCTTAGGCGGGAGTGCCTACAATGAGCAGTTCTTC. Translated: CASSLGGSAYNEQFF.

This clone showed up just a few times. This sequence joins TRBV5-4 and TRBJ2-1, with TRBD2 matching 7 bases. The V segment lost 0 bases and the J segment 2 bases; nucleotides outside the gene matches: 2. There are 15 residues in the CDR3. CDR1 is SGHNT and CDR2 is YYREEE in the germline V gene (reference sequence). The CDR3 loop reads CASSLGSGAYNEQFF. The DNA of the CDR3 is TGTGCCAGCAGCTTGGGGAGCGGGGCCTACAATGAGCAGTTCTTC.

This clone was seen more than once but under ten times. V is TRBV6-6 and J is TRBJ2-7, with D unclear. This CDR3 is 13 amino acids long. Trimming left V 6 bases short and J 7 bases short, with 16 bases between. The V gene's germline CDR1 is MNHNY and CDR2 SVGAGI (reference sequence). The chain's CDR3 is CASRTPAVEEQYF. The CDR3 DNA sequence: TGTGCCAGCAGGACCCCGGCCGTGGAGGAGCAGTACTTC.

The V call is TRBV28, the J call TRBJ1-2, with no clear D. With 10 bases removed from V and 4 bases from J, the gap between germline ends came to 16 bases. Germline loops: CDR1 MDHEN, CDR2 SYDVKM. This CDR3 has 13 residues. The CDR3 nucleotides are TGTGCCACCGTTTCAACATCCTCCTATGGCTACACCTTC. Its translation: CATVSTSSYGYTF.

The CDR3 DNA follows: TGTGCCAGCAGCGTAGCTCTAAGGATAGCTACGGGTTACAATGAGCAGTTCTTC. Translated, it gives CASSVALRIATGYNEQFF. The J gene is TRBJ2-1, the V gene TRBV9; D not certain. The CDR3 is 18 amino acids. V lost 0 bases, J lost 4 bases, and 20 bases lay in between. Germline assignment: CDR1 SGDLS and CDR2 YYNGEE. The whole variable domain, remainder taken from reference TRBV9 and TRBJ2-1, is DSGVTQTPKHLITATGQRVTLRCSPRSGDLSVYWYQQSLDQGLQFLIQYYNGEERAKGNILERFSAQQFPDLHSELNLSSLELGDSALYFCASSVALRIATGYNEQFFGPGTRLTVL.

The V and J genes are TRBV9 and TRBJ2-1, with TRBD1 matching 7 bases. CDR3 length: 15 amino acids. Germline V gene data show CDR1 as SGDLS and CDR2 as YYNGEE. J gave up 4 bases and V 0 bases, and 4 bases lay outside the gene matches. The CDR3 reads CASSVETGPYNEQFF. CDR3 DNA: TGTGCCAGCAGCGTAGAGACAGGGCCTTACAATGAGCAGTTCTTC.

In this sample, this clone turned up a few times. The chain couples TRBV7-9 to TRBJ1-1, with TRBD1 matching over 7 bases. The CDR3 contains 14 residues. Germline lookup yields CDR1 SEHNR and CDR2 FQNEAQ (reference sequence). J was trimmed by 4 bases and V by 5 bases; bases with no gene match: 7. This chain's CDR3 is CASSLYAGGTEAFF. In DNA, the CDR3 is TGTGCCAGCAGCCTCTACGCAGGGGGCACTGAAGCTTTCTTT.

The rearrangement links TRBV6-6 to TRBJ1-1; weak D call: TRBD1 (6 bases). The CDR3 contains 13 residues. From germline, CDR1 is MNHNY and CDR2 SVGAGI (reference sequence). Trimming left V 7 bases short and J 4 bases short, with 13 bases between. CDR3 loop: CASKTGRSTEAFF. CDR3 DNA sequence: TGTGCCAGCAAGACAGGTCGGAGCACTGAAGCTTTCTTT.

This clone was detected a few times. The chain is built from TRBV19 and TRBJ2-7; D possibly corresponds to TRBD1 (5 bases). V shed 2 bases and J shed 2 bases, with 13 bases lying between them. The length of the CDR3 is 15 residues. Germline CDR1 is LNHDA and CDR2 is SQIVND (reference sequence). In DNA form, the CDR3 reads TGTGCCAGTAGTATAAGGGGCGATTGGGCCTACGAGCAGTACTTC. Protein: CASSIRGDWAYEQYF.

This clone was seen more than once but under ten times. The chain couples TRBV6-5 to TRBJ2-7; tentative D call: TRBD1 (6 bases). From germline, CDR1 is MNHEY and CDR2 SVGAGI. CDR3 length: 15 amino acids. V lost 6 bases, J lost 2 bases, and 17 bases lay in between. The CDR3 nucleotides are TGTGCCAGCAGAGAACAACAGGGAACCCCCTACGAGCAGTACTTC. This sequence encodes CASREQQGTPYEQYF.

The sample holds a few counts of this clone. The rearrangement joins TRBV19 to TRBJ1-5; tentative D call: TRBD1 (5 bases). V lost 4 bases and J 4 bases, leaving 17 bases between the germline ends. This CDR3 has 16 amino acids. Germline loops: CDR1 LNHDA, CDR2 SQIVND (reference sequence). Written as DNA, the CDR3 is TGTGCCAGTAGTAGACGGGGGAAGAGTTGGAATCAGCCCCAGCATTTT. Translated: CASSRRGKSWNQPQHF.

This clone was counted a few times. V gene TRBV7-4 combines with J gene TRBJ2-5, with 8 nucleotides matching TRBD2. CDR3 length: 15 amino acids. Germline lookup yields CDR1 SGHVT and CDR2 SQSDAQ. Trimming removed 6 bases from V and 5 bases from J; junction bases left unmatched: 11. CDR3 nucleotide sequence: TGTGCCAGCAGGCCGCCGGGACTAGAACGGGAGACCCAGTACTTC. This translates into CASRPPGLERETQYF.

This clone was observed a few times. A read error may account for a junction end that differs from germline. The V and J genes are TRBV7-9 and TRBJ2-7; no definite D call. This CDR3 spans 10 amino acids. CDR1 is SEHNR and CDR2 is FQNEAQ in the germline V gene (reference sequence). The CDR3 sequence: CASSLEMLDF. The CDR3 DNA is TGTGCCAGCAGCTTGGAGATGTTGGACTTC.

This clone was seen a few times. CDR3 sequence: CASGLTGSGLDTQYF. As DNA, the CDR3 is TGTGCCAGCGGATTAACAGGGTCGGGTTTAGATACGCAGTATTTT. The chain uses TRBV28 and TRBJ2-3, with D possibly matching TRBD1 (6 bases). V gave up 8 bases and J gave up 5 bases, with 20 bases separating them. Germline V gives CDR1 MDHEN, CDR2 SYDVKM. This CDR3 spans 15 amino acids.

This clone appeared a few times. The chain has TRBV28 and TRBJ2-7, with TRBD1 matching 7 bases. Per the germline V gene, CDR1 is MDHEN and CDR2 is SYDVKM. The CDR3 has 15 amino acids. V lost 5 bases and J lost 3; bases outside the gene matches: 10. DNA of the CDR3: TGTGCCAGCAGTCCCGCCAGGGGGATCGGCTACGAGCAGTACTTC. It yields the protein CASSPARGIGYEQYF.

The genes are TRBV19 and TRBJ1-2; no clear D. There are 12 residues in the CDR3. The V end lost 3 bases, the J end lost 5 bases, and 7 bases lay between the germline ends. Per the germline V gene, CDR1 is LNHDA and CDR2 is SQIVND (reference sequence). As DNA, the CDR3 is TGTGCCAGTAGTATTCGGAGTTATGGCTACACCTTC. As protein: CASSIRSYGYTF.

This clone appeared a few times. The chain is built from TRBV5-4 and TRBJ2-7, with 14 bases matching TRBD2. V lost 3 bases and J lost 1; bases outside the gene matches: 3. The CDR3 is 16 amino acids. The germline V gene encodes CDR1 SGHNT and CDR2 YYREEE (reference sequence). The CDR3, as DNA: TGTGCCAGCAGCTCGGGACTAGCGGGAGATTCCTACGAGCAGTACTTC. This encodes CASSSGLAGDSYEQYF.

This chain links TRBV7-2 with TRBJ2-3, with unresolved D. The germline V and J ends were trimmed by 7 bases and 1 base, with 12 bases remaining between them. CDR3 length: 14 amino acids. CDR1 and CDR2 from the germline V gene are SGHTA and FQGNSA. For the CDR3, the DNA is TGTGCCAGCAATCCGGGTGTGGGCACAGATACGCAGTATTTT. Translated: CASNPGVGTDTQYF.

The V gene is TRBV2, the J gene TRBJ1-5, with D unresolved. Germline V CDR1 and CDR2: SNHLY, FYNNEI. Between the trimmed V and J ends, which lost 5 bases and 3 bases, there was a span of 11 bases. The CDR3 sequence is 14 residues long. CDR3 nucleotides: TGTGCCAGCAGTAGCGAGGTTTTCAATCAGCCCCAGCATTTT. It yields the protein CASSSEVFNQPQHF.

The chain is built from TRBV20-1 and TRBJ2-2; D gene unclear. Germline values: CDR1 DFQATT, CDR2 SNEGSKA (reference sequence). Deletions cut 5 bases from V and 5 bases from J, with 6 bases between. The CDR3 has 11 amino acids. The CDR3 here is CSAERTGELFF. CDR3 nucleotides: TGCAGTGCTGAGAGGACCGGGGAGCTGTTTTTT.

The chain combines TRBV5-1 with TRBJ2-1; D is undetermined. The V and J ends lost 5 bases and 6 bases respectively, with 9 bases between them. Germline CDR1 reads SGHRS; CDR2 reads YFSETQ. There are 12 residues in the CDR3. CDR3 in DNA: TGCGCCAGCAGGGTCGGCGGCAATGAGCAGTTCTTC. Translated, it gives CASRVGGNEQFF.

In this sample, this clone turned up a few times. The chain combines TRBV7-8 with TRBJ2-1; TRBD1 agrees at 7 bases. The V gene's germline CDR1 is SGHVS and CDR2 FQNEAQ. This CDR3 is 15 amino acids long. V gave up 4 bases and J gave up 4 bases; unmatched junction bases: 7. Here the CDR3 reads CASSSTGQRYNEQFF. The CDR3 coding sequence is TGTGCCAGCAGCTCAACGGGACAGAGATACAATGAGCAGTTCTTC.

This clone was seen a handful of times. The CDR3 here is CASSQDLVGTGGVNQPQHF. CDR3 coding DNA: TGCGCCAGCAGCCAAGATCTTGTCGGGACAGGGGGCGTCAATCAGCCCCAGCATTTT. This rearrangement joins TRBV4-3 to TRBJ1-5; 12 bases are shared with TRBD1. CDR3 length equals 19 residues. J was trimmed by 3 bases and V by 0 bases; bases with no gene match: 9. Germline loops: CDR1 LGHNA, CDR2 YSLEER.

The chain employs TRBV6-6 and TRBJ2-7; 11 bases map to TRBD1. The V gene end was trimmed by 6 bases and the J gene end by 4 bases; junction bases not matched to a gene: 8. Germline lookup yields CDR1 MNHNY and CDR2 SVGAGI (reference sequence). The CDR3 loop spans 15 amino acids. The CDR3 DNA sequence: TGTGCCAGCAGCTATGGACAGGGGGCTATTTACGAGCAGTACTTC. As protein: CASSYGQGAIYEQYF.

The CDR3 nucleotides are TGTGCCAGCACGTACAGGGGGACGGACAATGAGCAGTTCTTC. Encoded protein: CASTYRGTDNEQFF. The chain carries TRBV7-9 and TRBJ2-1; the match to TRBD1 covers 8 bases. The germline gives CDR1 SEHNR, CDR2 FQNEAQ (reference sequence). J was trimmed by 5 bases and V by 7 bases; bases with no gene match: 7. The CDR3 consists of 14 residues. Supplemented by reference TRBV7-9 and TRBJ2-1, the full variable domain reads DTGVSQNPRHKITKRGQNVTFRCDPISEHNRLYWYRQTLGQGPEFLTYFQNEAQLEKSRLLSDRFSAERPKGSFSTLEIQRTEQGDSAMYLCASTYRGTDNEQFFGPGTRLTVL.

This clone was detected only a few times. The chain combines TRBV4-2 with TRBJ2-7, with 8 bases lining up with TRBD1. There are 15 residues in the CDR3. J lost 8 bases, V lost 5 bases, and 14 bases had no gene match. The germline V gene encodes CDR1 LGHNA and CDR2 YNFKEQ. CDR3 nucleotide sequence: TGTGCCAGCAGCTACGCGACAGGGGCGGAGGGTCAGCAGTACTTC. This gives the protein CASSYATGAEGQQYF.

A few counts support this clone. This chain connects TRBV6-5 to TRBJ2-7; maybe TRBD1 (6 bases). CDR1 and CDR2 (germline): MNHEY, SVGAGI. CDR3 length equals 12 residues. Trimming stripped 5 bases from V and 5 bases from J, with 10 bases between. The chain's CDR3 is CASSPGVHEQYF. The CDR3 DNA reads TGTGCCAGCAGTCCAGGGGTGCACGAGCAGTACTTC.